The T cell receptor (beta chain) under discussion was sequenced for a study of T cell responses to AZD1222 COVID-19 vaccine. A note on this clone: Its target is not known.

Using immunoSEQ multiplex PCR, the repertoire was profiled, and TCRdb retains in-frame clones only, with some absent. The table includes some 130,000 clones, roughly 90% detected once. Study results and caveats: Donor demographics were predominantly white British with a female majority; clonal diversity may be underestimated. Nearly half of spike-specific TCRs reportedly target variant regions that are unmutated in the B.1.351 and B.1.1.7 variants. All repertoire sampling was performed exclusively after the peak T cell response. When two AZD1222 doses had been given, Spike-specific TCR breadth and depth rose.

Sequenced here: peripheral blood, sampled on day 0 of AZD1222 vaccination. The TCR comes from an adult in good health.

The CDR3: CASSDDRGVTIYF. CDR3 coding DNA: TGTGCCAGCAGCGACGACAGGGGAGTCACCATATATTTT. The V gene is TRBV11-3, the J gene TRBJ1-3; 8 bases fit TRBD1. CDR1 and CDR2 (germline): SGHNT, YENEEA. The CDR3 extends over 13 amino acids. V gave up 5 bases and J gave up 9 bases; unmatched junction bases: 6.